This TCR beta chain comes out of a study of identical twins. This CDR3 spans 13 amino acids. Germline CDR1 DFQATT, CDR2 SNEGSKA (reference sequence). V gave up 5 bases and J gave up 2 bases; unmatched junction bases: 5. Points from the study as a whole: The study found excess low generation probability among twin-shared out-of-frame alpha sequences.

TCRdb reanalysed the 5' RACE reads using MiXCR and keeps one entry per CDR3 protein. The data hold 1.5 million to 2 million distinct CDR3 sequences, with around a third observed a single time. A remark on this clonotype: Its antigen is unknown.

This chain links TRBV20-1 with TRBJ2-7, with TRBD1 matching over 8 bases. The clonotype originates from a newborn girl in good health. The specimen was cord blood. The CDR3 protein is CSAPDRVPYEQYF. CDR3 DNA: TGCAGTGCTCCGGACAGGGTGCCCTACGAGCAGTACTTC.